Listed below are T cell receptor beta chains from one sample, sequenced in a study of cytomegalovirus exposure and HLA in healthy donors. The protocol was immunoSEQ multiplex PCR, while the TCRdb copy is restricted to in-frame clones and leaves out a portion. The sample records around 130,000 clones, more than 65% being singletons. Sequences were obtained from PBMCs. All receptors derive from a woman aged 55-69 years in good health and CMV-seropositive. Both conserved end residues are part of each CDR3. A D gene is named only where the DNA matches it firmly. Expanded clones are given a class, and other clones once, few, many or no size at all.

cdr3_aa	j_call	d_call	v_call	clone_size
CASSWDLQGASHYEQYF	TRBJ2-7	TRBD1	TRBV28	-
CASSGGPGQARLHEQYF	TRBJ2-7	TRBD1	TRBV5-5	-
CASSGTGLGYNEQFF	TRBJ2-1	-	TRBV6-1	few
CSSSDRDSNQPQHF	TRBJ1-5	TRBD1	TRBV7-9	-
CASSLFNQNNSPLHF	TRBJ1-6	-	TRBV14	few
CASSLGQNTDTQYF	TRBJ2-3	-	TRBV7-7	-
CASSTGETQYF	TRBJ2-5	-	TRBV25-1	once
CASSQIQADTQYF	TRBJ2-3	-	TRBV14	-
CASSLHSYGYTF	TRBJ1-2	-	TRBV6-5	-
CASSARTGENTQYF	TRBJ2-3	TRBD1	TRBV5-1	few
CASSLDSRNTIYF	TRBJ1-3	-	TRBV4-1	once
CASIANTYYEQYF	TRBJ2-7	-	TRBV10-2	few
CASNHRDTQDEQFF	TRBJ2-1	-	TRBV27	-
CASSWGGMNTGELFF	TRBJ2-2	TRBD2	TRBV11-2	few
CASTPNGGGNQPQHF	TRBJ1-5	-	TRBV6-5	once
CASSPGLNEKLFF	TRBJ1-4	-	TRBV18	-
CASSWGGEQFF	TRBJ2-1	-	TRBV5-6	few
CASSPWTGTSNYGYTF	TRBJ1-2	TRBD1	TRBV5-1	-
CAISESGDRGETQYF	TRBJ2-5	TRBD1	TRBV10-3	-
CASSVTGQETQYF	TRBJ2-5	-	TRBV9	-